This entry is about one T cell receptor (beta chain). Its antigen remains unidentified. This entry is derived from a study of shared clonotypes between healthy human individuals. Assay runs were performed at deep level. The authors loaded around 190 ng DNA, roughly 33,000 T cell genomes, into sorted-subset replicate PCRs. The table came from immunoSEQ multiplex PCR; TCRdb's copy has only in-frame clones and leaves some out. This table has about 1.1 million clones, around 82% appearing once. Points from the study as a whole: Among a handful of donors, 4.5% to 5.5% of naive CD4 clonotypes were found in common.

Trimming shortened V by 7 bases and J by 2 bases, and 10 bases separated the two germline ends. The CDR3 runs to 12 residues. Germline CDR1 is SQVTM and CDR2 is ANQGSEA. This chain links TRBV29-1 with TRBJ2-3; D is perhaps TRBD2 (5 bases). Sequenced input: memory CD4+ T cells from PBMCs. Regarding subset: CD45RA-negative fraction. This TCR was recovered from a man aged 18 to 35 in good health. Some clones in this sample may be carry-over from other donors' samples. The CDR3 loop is CSAETNTDTQYF. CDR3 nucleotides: TGCAGCGCTGAGACTAACACAGATACGCAGTATTTT.